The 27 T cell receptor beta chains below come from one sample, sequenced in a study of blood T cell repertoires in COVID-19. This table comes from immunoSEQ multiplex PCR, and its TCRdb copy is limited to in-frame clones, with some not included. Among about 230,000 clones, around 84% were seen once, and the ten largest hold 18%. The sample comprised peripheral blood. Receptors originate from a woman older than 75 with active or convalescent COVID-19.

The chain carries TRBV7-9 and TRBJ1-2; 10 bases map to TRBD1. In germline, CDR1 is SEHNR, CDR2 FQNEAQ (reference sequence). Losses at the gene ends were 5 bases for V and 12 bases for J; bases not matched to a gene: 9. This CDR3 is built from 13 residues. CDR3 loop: CASSEDRTGGHTF. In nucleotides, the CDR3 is TGTGCCAGCAGCGAAGACCGGACAGGGGGACACACCTTC. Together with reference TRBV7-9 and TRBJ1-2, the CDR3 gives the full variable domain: DTGVSQNPRHKITKRGQNVTFRCDPISEHNRLYWYRQTLGQGPEFLTYFQNEAQLEKSRLLSDRFSAERPKGSFSTLEIQRTEQGDSAMYLCASSEDRTGGHTFGSGTRLTVV.

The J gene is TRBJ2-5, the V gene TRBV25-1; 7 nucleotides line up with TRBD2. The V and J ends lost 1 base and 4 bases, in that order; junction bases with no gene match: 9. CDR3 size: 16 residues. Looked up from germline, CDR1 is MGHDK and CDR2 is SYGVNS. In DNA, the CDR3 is TGTGCCAGCAGTGAATTCAGGTCGGGGGGAGGAGAGACCCAGTACTTC. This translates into CASSEFRSGGGETQYF. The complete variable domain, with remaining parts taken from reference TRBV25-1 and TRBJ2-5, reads EADIYQTPRYLVIGTGKKITLECSQTMGHDKMYWYQQDPGMELHLIHYSYGVNSTEKGDLSSESTVSRIRTEHFPLTLESARPSHTSQYLCASSEFRSGGGETQYFGPGTRLLVL.

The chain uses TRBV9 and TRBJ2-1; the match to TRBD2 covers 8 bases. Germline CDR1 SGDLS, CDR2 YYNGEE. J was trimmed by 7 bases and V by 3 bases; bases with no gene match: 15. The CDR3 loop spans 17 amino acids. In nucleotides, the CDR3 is TGTGCCAGCAGCGCAAAGGGCGGGGGGTCCTTCTTAAATGAGCAGTTCTTC. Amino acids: CASSAKGGGSFLNEQFF.

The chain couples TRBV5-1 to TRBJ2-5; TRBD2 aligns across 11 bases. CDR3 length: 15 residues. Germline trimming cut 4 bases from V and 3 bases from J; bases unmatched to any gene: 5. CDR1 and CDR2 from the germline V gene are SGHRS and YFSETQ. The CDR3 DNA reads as TGCGCCAGCAGCGGGGGGACTAGCGGCGAAGAGACCCAGTACTTC. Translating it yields CASSGGTSGEETQYF.

The CDR3 DNA sequence: TGTGCCAGCAGCGGAATTAGCGGGGGAGAAGATGAGCAGTTCTTC. The encoded protein is CASSGISGGEDEQFF. The chain recombines TRBV9 with TRBJ2-1; 9 bases match TRBD2. The trim removed 3 bases at V and 8 bases at J, leaving 9 bases unmatched. Germline V gives CDR1 SGDLS, CDR2 YYNGEE. The CDR3 is made up of 15 amino acids.

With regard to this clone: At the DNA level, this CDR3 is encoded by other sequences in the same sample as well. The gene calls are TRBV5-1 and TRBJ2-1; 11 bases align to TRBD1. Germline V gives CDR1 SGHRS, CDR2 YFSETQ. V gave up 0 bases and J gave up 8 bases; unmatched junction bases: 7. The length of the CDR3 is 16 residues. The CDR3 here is CASSLAGTGGWDEQFF. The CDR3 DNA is TGCGCCAGCAGCTTGGCCGGGACAGGGGGGTGGGATGAGCAGTTCTTC. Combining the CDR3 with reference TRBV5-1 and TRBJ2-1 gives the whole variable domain KAGVTQTPRYLIKTRGQQVTLSCSPISGHRSVSWYQQTPGQGLQFLFEYFSETQRNKGNFPGRFSGRQFSNSRSEMNVSTLELGDSALYLCASSLAGTGGWDEQFFGPGTRLTVL.

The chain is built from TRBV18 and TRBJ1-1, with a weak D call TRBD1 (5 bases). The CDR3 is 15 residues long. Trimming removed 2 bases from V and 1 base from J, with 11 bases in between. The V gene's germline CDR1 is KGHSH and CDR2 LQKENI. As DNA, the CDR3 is TGTGCCAGCTCACCATTACAGGCCACGAACACTGAAGCTTTCTTT. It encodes CASSPLQATNTEAFF.

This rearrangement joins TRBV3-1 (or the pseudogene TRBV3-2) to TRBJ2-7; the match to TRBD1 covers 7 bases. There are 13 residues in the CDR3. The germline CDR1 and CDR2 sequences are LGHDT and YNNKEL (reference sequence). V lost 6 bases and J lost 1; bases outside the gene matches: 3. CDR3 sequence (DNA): TGTGCCAGCAGGACGACAGGGTCCTACGAGCAGTACTTC. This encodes CASRTTGSYEQYF.

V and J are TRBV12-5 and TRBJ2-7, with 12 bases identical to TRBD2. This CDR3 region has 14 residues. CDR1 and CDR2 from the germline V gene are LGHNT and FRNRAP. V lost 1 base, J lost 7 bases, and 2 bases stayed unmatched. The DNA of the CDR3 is TGTGCTAGTGGTTTGGGACTAGCGGGAGTTGAGCAGTACTTC. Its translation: CASGLGLAGVEQYF.

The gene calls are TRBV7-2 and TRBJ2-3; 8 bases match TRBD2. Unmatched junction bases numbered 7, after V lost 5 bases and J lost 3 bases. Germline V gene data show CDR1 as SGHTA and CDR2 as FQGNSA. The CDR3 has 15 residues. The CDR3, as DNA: TGTGCCAGCAGCGCCCGACTAGCGAGGACAGATACGCAGTATTTT. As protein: CASSARLARTDTQYF.

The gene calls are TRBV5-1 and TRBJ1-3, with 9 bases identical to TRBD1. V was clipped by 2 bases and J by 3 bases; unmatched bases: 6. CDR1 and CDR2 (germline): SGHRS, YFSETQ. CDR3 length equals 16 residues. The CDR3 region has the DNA TGCGCCAGCAGCTTATCACAGGGGGCGGTTGGAAACACCATATATTTT. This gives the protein CASSLSQGAVGNTIYF.

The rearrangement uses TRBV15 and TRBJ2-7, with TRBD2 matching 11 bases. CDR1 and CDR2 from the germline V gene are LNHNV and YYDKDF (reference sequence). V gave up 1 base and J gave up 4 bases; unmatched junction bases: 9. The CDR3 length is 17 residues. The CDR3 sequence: CATSRAGSGRGSYEQYF. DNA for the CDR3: TGTGCCACCAGCAGAGCCGGTAGCGGGAGGGGTTCTTACGAGCAGTACTTC.

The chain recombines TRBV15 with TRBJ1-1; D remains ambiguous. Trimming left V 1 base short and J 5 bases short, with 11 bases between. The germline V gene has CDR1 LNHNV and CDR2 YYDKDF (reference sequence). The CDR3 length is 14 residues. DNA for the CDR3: TGTGCCACCAGCAGAGGCGGGTTGGGGACTGAAGCTTTCTTT. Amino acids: CATSRGGLGTEAFF.

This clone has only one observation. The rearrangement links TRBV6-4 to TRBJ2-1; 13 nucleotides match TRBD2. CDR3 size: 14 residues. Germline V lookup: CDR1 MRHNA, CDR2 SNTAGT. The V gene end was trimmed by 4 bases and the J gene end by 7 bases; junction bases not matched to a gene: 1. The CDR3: CASSGTSGGNEQFF. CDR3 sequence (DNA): TGTGCCAGCAGTGGGACTAGCGGGGGAAATGAGCAGTTCTTC.

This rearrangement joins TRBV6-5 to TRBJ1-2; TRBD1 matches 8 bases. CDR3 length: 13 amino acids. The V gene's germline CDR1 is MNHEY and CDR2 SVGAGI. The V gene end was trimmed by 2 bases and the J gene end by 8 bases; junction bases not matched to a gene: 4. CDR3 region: CASSYGQGRGYTF. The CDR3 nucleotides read TGTGCCAGCAGTTACGGACAGGGTCGAGGCTACACCTTC.

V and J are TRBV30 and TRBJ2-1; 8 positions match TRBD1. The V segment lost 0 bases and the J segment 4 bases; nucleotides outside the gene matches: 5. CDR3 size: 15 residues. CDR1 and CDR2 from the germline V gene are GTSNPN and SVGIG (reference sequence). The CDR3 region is CAWSVGQGPYNEQFF. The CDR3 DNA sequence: TGTGCCTGGAGTGTAGGACAGGGCCCTTACAATGAGCAGTTCTTC.

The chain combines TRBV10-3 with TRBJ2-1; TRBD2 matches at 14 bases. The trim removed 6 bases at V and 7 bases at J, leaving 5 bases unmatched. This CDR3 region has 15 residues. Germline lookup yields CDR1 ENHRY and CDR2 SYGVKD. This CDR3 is CAISLGLAGANEQFF. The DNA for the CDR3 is TGTGCCATCAGCCTGGGACTAGCGGGAGCTAATGAGCAGTTCTTC.

The CDR3 here is CASSLTGFDYGYTF. In nucleotides, the CDR3 is TGCGCCAGCAGCTTGACAGGGTTTGACTATGGCTACACCTTC. V is TRBV5-1 and J is TRBJ1-2, with a weak D call TRBD1 (6 bases). The CDR3 covers 14 residues. The germline V gene has CDR1 SGHRS and CDR2 YFSETQ. V shed 1 base and J shed 3 bases, with 10 bases lying between them. The variable domain in full, with the rest retrieved from reference TRBV5-1 and TRBJ1-2, is KAGVTQTPRYLIKTRGQQVTLSCSPISGHRSVSWYQQTPGQGLQFLFEYFSETQRNKGNFPGRFSGRQFSNSRSEMNVSTLELGDSALYLCASSLTGFDYGYTFGSGTRLTVV.

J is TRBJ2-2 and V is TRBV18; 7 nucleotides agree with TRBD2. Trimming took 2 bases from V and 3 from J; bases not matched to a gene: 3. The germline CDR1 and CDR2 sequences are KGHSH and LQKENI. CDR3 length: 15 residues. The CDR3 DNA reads TGTGCCAGCTCACCATGGGAGGGAGACACCGGGGAGCTGTTTTTT. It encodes CASSPWEGDTGELFF.

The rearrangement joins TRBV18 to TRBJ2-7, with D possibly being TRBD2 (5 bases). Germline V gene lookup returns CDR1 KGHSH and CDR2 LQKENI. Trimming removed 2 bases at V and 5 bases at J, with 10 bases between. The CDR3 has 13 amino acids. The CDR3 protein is CASSPSIGDEQYF. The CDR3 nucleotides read TGTGCCAGCTCACCATCTATCGGGGACGAGCAGTACTTC.

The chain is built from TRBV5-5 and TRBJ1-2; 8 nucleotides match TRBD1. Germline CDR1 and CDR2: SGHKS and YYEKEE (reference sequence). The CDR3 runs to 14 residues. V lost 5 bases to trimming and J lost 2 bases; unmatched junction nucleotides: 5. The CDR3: CASRSTGGNYGYTF. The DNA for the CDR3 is TGTGCCAGCAGATCAACAGGGGGAAACTATGGCTACACCTTC. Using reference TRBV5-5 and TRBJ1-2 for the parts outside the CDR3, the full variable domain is DAGVTQSPTHLIKTRGQQVTLRCSPISGHKSVSWYQQVLGQGPQFIFQYYEKEERGRGNFPDRFSARQFPNYSSELNVNALLLGDSALYLCASRSTGGNYGYTFGSGTRLTVV.

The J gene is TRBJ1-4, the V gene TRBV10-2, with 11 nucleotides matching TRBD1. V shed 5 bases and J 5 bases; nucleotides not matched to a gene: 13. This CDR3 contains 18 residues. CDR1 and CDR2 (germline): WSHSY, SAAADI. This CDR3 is CASSPGTGGFWRNEKLFF. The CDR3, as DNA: TGCGCCAGCAGTCCCGGGACAGGGGGGTTTTGGCGAAATGAAAAACTGTTTTTT.

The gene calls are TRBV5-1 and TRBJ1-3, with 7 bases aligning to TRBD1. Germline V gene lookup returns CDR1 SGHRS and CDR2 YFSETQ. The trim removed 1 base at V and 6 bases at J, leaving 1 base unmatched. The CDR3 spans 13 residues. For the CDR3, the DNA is TGCGCCAGCAGCTTGACAGGGGAAAACACCATATATTTT. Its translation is CASSLTGENTIYF.

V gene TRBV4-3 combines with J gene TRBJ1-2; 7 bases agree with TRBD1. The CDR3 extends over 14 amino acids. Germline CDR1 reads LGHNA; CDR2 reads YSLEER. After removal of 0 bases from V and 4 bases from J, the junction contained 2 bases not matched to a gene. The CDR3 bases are TGCGCCAGCAGCCAAGAACAGGGGAGCTATGGCTACACCTTC. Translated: CASSQEQGSYGYTF.

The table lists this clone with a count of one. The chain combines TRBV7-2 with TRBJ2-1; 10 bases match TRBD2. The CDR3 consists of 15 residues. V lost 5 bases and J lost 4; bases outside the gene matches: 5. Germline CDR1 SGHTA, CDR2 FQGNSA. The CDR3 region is CASSRLAGDYNEQFF. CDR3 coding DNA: TGTGCCAGCAGCCGCCTAGCGGGAGATTACAATGAGCAGTTCTTC.

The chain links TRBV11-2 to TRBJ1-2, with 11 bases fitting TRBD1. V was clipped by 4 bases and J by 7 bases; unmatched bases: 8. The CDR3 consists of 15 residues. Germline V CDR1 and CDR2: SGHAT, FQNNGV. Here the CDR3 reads CASSSWTGGYGGYTF. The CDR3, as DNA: TGTGCCAGCAGCTCCTGGACAGGGGGCTATGGTGGCTACACCTTC.

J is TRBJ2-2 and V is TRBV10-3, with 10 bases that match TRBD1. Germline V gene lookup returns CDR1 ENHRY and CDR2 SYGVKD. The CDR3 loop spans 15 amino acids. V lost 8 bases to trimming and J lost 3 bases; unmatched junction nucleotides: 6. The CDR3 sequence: CAIQGDRGHTGELFF. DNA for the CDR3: TGTGCCATCCAAGGGGACAGGGGACACACCGGGGAGCTGTTTTTT.